One sample yielded the 30 T cell receptor beta chains listed below, sequenced in a study of CD8 T cells in ankylosing spondylitis. For these receptors, no antigen is known. Study-wide results and limits: A motif in TCR beta, a set of eight highly homologous variants, appeared characteristic of ankylosing spondylitis blood.

TCRdb reprocessed the 5' RACE reads via MiXCR and lists one record per CDR3 protein. There are a few hundred thousand distinct CDR3 sequences in the sample; about 15% occur only once, and around 0.92% lies in the top ten. The sequenced material came from blood, either unsorted or a sorted T cell fraction (not recorded which). The receptor set was obtained from a male donor with ankylosing spondylitis.

The rearrangement uses TRBV20-1 and TRBJ2-5; D ambiguous. The V end lost 3 bases, the J end lost 5 bases, and 7 bases lay between the germline ends. CDR1 and CDR2 from the germline V gene are DFQATT and SNEGSKA (reference sequence). This CDR3 contains 11 residues. CDR3 sequence (DNA): TGCAGTGCTAGTCTCCGGGAGACCCAGTACTTC. Translation gives CSASLRETQYF.

This clonotype appeared a few times. V and J are TRBV29-1 and TRBJ1-2; TRBD1 agrees at 7 bases. The CDR3 length is 14 residues. CDR1 is SQVTM, CDR2 ANQGSEA, per germline. Trimming removed 3 bases from V and 8 bases from J; junction bases left unmatched: 12. The CDR3 spells CSVDDGQAPQGYTF. DNA for the CDR3: TGCAGCGTTGACGATGGACAGGCTCCTCAAGGCTACACCTTC.

The chain employs TRBV6-2 or TRBV6-3 and TRBJ2-7; D is possibly TRBD1 (6 bases). The CDR3 runs 15 residues. Trimming removed 4 bases from V and 0 bases from J, with 13 bases in between. Germline CDR1 and CDR2: MNHEY and SVGEGT. The CDR3 DNA reads TGTGCCAGCAGTTCCGGGACATATAGCTCCTACGAGCAGTACTTC. Encoded protein: CASSSGTYSSYEQYF.

This clonotype came up many times. This sequence joins TRBV12-3 or TRBV12-4 and TRBJ2-3, with 7 bases that match TRBD1. The CDR3 loop spans 15 amino acids. The V segment lost 2 bases and the J segment 0 bases; nucleotides outside the gene matches: 2. This CDR3 reads CASSLRDSSTDTQYF. CDR3 in DNA: TGTGCCAGCAGTTTAAGGGACAGTAGCACAGATACGCAGTATTTT.

The sample holds a few counts of this clonotype. The chain has TRBV9 and TRBJ1-1, with D tentatively TRBD1 (5 bases). CDR3 length equals 14 residues. Germline assignment: CDR1 SGDLS and CDR2 YYNGEE. V lost 4 bases to trimming and J lost 1 base, with 11 bases between them. For the CDR3, the DNA is TGTGCCAGCAGCTCGAGAGGGGAGAACACTGAAGCTTTCTTT. Amino acid sequence: CASSSRGENTEAFF.

In its sample, this clonotype was seen many times. The rearrangement links TRBV29-1 to TRBJ2-1; D remains ambiguous. The V end was cut by 4 bases, the J end by 3 bases, with 7 bases between. Germline lookup yields CDR1 SQVTM and CDR2 ANQGSEA. The CDR3 loop spans 12 amino acids. The CDR3 bases are TGCAGCGTTGGGCGGTTCTACAATGAGCAGTTCTTC. Its translation: CSVGRFYNEQFF.

This clonotype appeared once. The CDR3 protein is CASQAGTRNSGELFF. The CDR3 DNA reads as TGTGCCAGCCAGGCCGGGACACGAAATTCCGGGGAGCTGTTTTTT. The genes are TRBV9 and TRBJ2-2, with D tentatively TRBD1 (6 bases). The CDR3 is 15 amino acids. V lost 7 bases and J 6 bases, leaving 19 bases between the germline ends. Germline CDR1 SGDLS, CDR2 YYNGEE.

V is TRBV25-1 and J is TRBJ2-2; 10 positions agree with TRBD2. CDR1 and CDR2 from the germline V gene are MGHDK and SYGVNS. V lost 2 bases and J lost 7; bases outside the gene matches: 7. There are 16 residues in the CDR3. In DNA, the CDR3 is TGTGCCAGCAGTGAAGGGCTAGCGGGAGTGCACGGGGAGCTGTTTTTT. Translated, it gives CASSEGLAGVHGELFF.

The sample holds a few counts of this clonotype. This chain links TRBV20-1 with TRBJ1-5, with TRBD1 matching 9 bases. Germline CDR1 reads DFQATT; CDR2 reads SNEGSKA (reference sequence). CDR3 length equals 14 residues. The V segment lost 6 bases and the J segment 4 bases; nucleotides outside the gene matches: 7. For the CDR3, the DNA is TGCAGTGCCCGGCCGGGACAGGGAAATCAGCCCCAGCATTTT. Translation: CSARPGQGNQPQHF.

The chain links TRBV7-9 to TRBJ2-3, with 9 bases matching TRBD1. The germline V gene has CDR1 SEHNR and CDR2 FQNEAQ (reference sequence). The CDR3 loop spans 14 amino acids. Losses at the gene ends were 8 bases for V and 3 bases for J; bases not matched to a gene: 6. DNA for the CDR3: TGTGCCAGCCAAGGGGACAGGGTGACAGATACGCAGTATTTT. Its protein product is CASQGDRVTDTQYF.

This clonotype has a handful of counts. The rearrangement links TRBV29-1 to TRBJ2-3; 13 bases line up with TRBD2. Looked up from germline, CDR1 is SQVTM and CDR2 is ANQGSEA. Trimming at V came to 6 bases and at J to 4 bases, leaving 7 bases not matched to a gene. This CDR3 contains 15 residues. The CDR3 DNA reads as TGCAGCGTAGTTGGACTAGCGGGAGCCCCAGATACGCAGTATTTT. The encoded protein is CSVVGLAGAPDTQYF.

This clonotype was counted a few times. V usage is TRBV7-9 and J usage is TRBJ2-7; TRBD1 aligns across 10 bases. Germline V gene sequence: CDR1 SEHNR, CDR2 FQNEAQ (reference sequence). This CDR3 is 16 amino acids long. J lost 1 base, V lost 4 bases, and 7 bases had no gene match. CDR3 amino acids: CASSSKTGGKSYEQYF. The CDR3 DNA follows: TGTGCCAGCAGCTCCAAGACAGGGGGCAAATCCTACGAGCAGTACTTC.

V is TRBV3-1 and J is TRBJ2-1; the D gene is possibly TRBD1 (5 bases). The germline V gene has CDR1 LGHDT and CDR2 YNNKEL (reference sequence). Trimming left V 1 base short and J 2 bases short, with 9 bases between. CDR3 size: 15 residues. The CDR3 is CASSQGKGPYNEQFF. CDR3 bases: TGTGCCAGCAGCCAAGGCAAGGGGCCCTACAATGAGCAGTTCTTC.

The gene calls are TRBV10-3 and TRBJ2-1; D remains ambiguous. Trimming stripped 3 bases from V and 4 bases from J, with 10 bases between. This CDR3 spans 14 amino acids. Germline-derived CDR1 and CDR2 are ENHRY and SYGVKD. The CDR3 region is CAISDATPYNEQFF. CDR3 in DNA: TGTGCCATCAGTGATGCTACGCCTTACAATGAGCAGTTCTTC.

The V and J genes are TRBV5-1 and TRBJ2-2, with TRBD2 matching 8 bases. Trimming removed 0 bases from V and 5 bases from J; junction bases left unmatched: 6. The CDR3 has 16 amino acids. The V gene's germline CDR1 is SGHRS and CDR2 YFSETQ. CDR3 nucleotide sequence: TGCGCCAGCAGCTTGGAGCCTAGCGGGTCGACCGGGGAGCTGTTTTTT. Amino acids: CASSLEPSGSTGELFF.

This clonotype was seen many times. The chain carries TRBV5-6 and TRBJ1-1; D possibly corresponds to TRBD1 (5 bases). The germline V gene has CDR1 SGHDT and CDR2 YYEEEE. V lost 6 bases and J lost 4, with 13 bases in between. This CDR3 comprises 13 residues. The CDR3 DNA sequence: TGTGCCAGCACCACAGGCGTTCGCACTGAAGCTTTCTTT. The encoded protein is CASTTGVRTEAFF.

This clonotype was found a few times. V and J are TRBV3-1 and TRBJ1-2; possibly TRBD1 for D (5 bases). V was shortened by 4 bases and J by 8 bases, with 14 bases between the two germline ends. Germline V gene sequence: CDR1 LGHDT, CDR2 YNNKEL (reference sequence). This CDR3 is 13 amino acids long. The CDR3 here is CASSRLWGGGYTF. Written as DNA, the CDR3 is TGTGCCAGCAGCCGTTTGTGGGGCGGAGGCTACACCTTC.

This clonotype was seen only a few times. The V call is TRBV28, the J call TRBJ2-7, with 9 positions matching TRBD1. Trimming at V came to 1 base and at J to 4 bases, leaving 8 bases not matched to a gene. CDR1 and CDR2 from the germline V gene are MDHEN and SYDVKM. This CDR3 region has 16 residues. The CDR3 DNA sequence: TGTGCCAGCAGTTTATTTCGCGGACAGGGGTCATACGAGCAGTACTTC. Translation: CASSLFRGQGSYEQYF.

This clonotype was counted many times. The CDR3 bases are TGCGCCAGCAGCCCGGGCCCGCCCACAGATACGCAGTATTTT. Protein sequence: CASSPGPPTDTQYF. The chain links TRBV5-1 to TRBJ2-3; no definite D call. V gave up 4 bases and J gave up 2 bases, with 11 bases separating them. There are 14 residues in the CDR3. Germline CDR1 and CDR2: SGHRS and YFSETQ.

This clonotype was found many times. CDR3 DNA sequence: TGTGCCAGCAGTGGATCAGGGTTGTCTGCCACTGAAGCTTTCTTT. Its protein product is CASSGSGLSATEAFF. The genes are TRBV6-1 and TRBJ1-1, with a tentative D call TRBD1 (5 bases). This CDR3 region has 15 residues. Trimming removed 4 bases at V and 4 bases at J, with 16 bases between. Germline-derived CDR1 and CDR2 are MNHNS and SASEGT.

V is TRBV7-9 and J is TRBJ2-7; possible D gene TRBD2, 5 bases. V was clipped by 3 bases and J by 2 bases, with 14 bases between them. Germline CDR1 is SEHNR and CDR2 is FQNEAQ (reference sequence). This CDR3 spans 15 amino acids. In DNA, the CDR3 is TGTGCCAGCAGCTTTGTTAGCGTACACCCCTACGAGCAGTACTTC. It codes for CASSFVSVHPYEQYF.

This clonotype was found a few times. This chain links TRBV7-3 with TRBJ2-1; TRBD2 matches 10 bases. The V segment lost 4 bases and the J segment 5 bases; nucleotides outside the gene matches: 5. This CDR3 region has 15 residues. Germline V gene data show CDR1 as SGHTA and CDR2 as FQGTGA. CDR3 in DNA: TGTGCCAGCAGCTCGACTAGCGGGTTTAACAATGAGCAGTTCTTC. It specifies CASSSTSGFNNEQFF.

The genes are TRBV29-1 and TRBJ2-5, with D unclear. The CDR3 is 11 residues long. Germline V CDR1 and CDR2: SQVTM, ANQGSEA. The V end was cut by 0 bases, the J end by 5 bases, with 4 bases between. The CDR3, as DNA: TGCAGCGTTGAAGAAGGCGAGACCCAGTACTTC. Encoded protein: CSVEEGETQYF.

A few counts support this clonotype. The V and J genes are TRBV12-3 or TRBV12-4 and TRBJ1-5; TRBD1 agrees at 9 bases. V shed 6 bases, J shed 7 bases, and the junction held 7 bases outside the gene matches. The CDR3 is made up of 14 amino acids. CDR3 loop: CASSRDRVDQPQHF. CDR3 in DNA: TGTGCCAGCAGCCGGGACAGGGTTGACCAGCCCCAGCATTTT.

The V and J genes are TRBV6-4 and TRBJ1-4; no clear D gene. Trimming removed 0 bases from V and 6 bases from J, with 8 bases in between. Germline V lookup: CDR1 MRHNA, CDR2 SNTAGT. This CDR3 comprises 14 residues. The CDR3 loop is CASSDSCGDEKLFF. The CDR3 bases are TGTGCCAGCAGTGACTCGTGTGGCGATGAAAAACTGTTTTTT.

This clonotype was detected many times. V gene TRBV24-1 combines with J gene TRBJ1-2; D call uncertain. Trimming left V 3 bases short and J 5 bases short, with 6 bases between. CDR3 length: 12 amino acids. Germline V gives CDR1 KGHDR, CDR2 SFDVKD. CDR3 amino acids: CATSDPGYGYTF. CDR3 DNA: TGTGCCACCAGTGATCCAGGATATGGCTACACCTTC.

The J gene is TRBJ2-1, the V gene TRBV28, with TRBD2 as a possible D gene (5 bases). CDR1 and CDR2 from the germline V gene are MDHEN and SYDVKM. The CDR3 sequence is 17 residues long. The V end lost 4 bases, the J end lost 2 bases, and 18 bases lay between the germline ends. CDR3 residues: CASSSPAGGGTYNEQFF. The CDR3 DNA reads as TGTGCCAGCAGTTCCCCCGCTGGCGGAGGAACCTACAATGAGCAGTTCTTC.

This chain uses TRBV28 with TRBJ1-1, with D tentatively TRBD1 (6 bases). CDR3 length: 14 residues. The V gene's germline CDR1 is MDHEN and CDR2 SYDVKM. V lost 4 bases to trimming and J lost 8 bases, with 17 bases between them. This CDR3 is CASSSITGFSEAFF. In nucleotides, the CDR3 is TGTGCCAGCAGTTCTATAACAGGGTTCTCCGAAGCTTTCTTT.

The chain combines TRBV3-1 with TRBJ2-3, with no clear D. This CDR3 contains 15 residues. Germline CDR1 and CDR2: LGHDT and YNNKEL (reference sequence). Trimming removed 4 bases from V and 0 bases from J, with 11 bases in between. CDR3 region: CASSPRSRSTDTQYF. The CDR3 DNA reads TGTGCCAGCAGCCCTAGGTCCAGGAGCACAGATACGCAGTATTTT.

V and J are TRBV14 and TRBJ2-2; D is unclear. CDR3 size: 14 residues. From germline, CDR1 is SGHDN and CDR2 FVKESK. V was clipped by 3 bases and J by 5 bases, with 10 bases between them. In DNA form, the CDR3 reads TGTGCCAGCAGCCACGGAGCGTGGACCGGGGAGCTGTTTTTT. Encoded protein: CASSHGAWTGELFF.